Listed below are T cell receptor beta chains from one sample, sequenced in a study of T cell repertoires in cytomegalovirus infection. Their target antigens are unknown. TCRdb re-called the reads with MiXCR, one entry per CDR3 protein. The table includes about 890,000 distinct CDR3 sequences, roughly a third detected once. Material: cultured CD8+ T cells from PBMCs, obtained from culture after CMV antigen stimulation. Receptors were obtained from a human donor in good health (CMV status not recorded). Some clones in this sample may be carry-over from other donors' samples. CDR3s include the opening cysteine and the closing phenylalanine or tryptophan. D genes are given only for firm matches. Only some rows state a clone size, as once, few, many or a class for expanded clones.

cdr3_nt | cdr3_aa | j_call | clone_size | d_call | v_call
TGTGCCAGCAGTAACGGGACCGAAGGCACAGATACGCAGTATTTT | CASSNGTEGTDTQYF | TRBJ2-3 | many | NA | TRBV7-8
TGTGCCAGCAGCCCGGAGCGGGGGGTCCAAGAGACCCAGTACTTC | CASSPERGVQETQYF | TRBJ2-5 | few | TRBD2 | TRBV7-9
TGCAGTGCTAGGCCTAAGGGGGGAATGATTGAGCAGTTCTTC | CSARPKGGMIEQFF | TRBJ2-1 | NA | NA | TRBV20-1
TGTGCCAGCAGCTCAGCCAGACAGGGAACGATGAACACTGAAGCTTTCTTT | CASSSARQGTMNTEAFF | TRBJ1-1 | many | TRBD1 | TRBV7-9
TGTGCCAGCAGCTTGCTCAGGGTGGACACTGAAGCTTTCTTT | CASSLLRVDTEAFF | TRBJ1-1 | NA | NA | TRBV5-5
TGTGCCAGTAGTATGGGAGCTCCCTATGGCTACACCTTC | CASSMGAPYGYTF | TRBJ1-2 | once | NA | TRBV19
TGTGCCAGCAGTTTAGGGAGGGGTGGGGCCTACGAGCAGTACTTC | CASSLGRGGAYEQYF | TRBJ2-7 | many | TRBD2 | TRBV27
TGTGCCAGCAGTACACCTACAGGCCCAGATACGCAGTATTTT | CASSTPTGPDTQYF | TRBJ2-3 | NA | NA | TRBV12-3/TRBV12-4
TGTGCCAGCAGTTACGGGACAGGGGGCTATGGCTACACCTTC | CASSYGTGGYGYTF | TRBJ1-2 | few | TRBD1 | TRBV6-5
TGTACCAGCAGTCGCCGGGACAGGGCCCAAGAGACCCAGTACTTC | CTSSRRDRAQETQYF | TRBJ2-5 | NA | TRBD1 | TRBV7-6
TGTGCCGGGGGGACAGGGGGTAGCTACACCTTC | CAGGTGGSYTF | TRBJ1-2 | NA | TRBD1 | TRBV19
TGTGCCAGCAGCCTCGGGACTATGAGTGAGCAGTACTTC | CASSLGTMSEQYF | TRBJ2-7 | NA | TRBD2 | TRBV3-1
TGTGCCAGCAGCTACAACACCGGGGAGCTGTTTTTT | CASSYNTGELFF | TRBJ2-2 | many | NA | TRBV7-2
TGTGCCAGCAGCTTAGCGACCGATTTCAGGGGTGGCTACACCTTC | CASSLATDFRGGYTF | TRBJ1-2 | NA | NA | TRBV7-3
TGTGCCAGCAGCTGGATGACAGGGGGTAGGCCTGAAGCTTTCTTT | CASSWMTGGRPEAFF | TRBJ1-1 | NA | TRBD1 | TRBV5-8
TGTGCCAGCAGTCGGGACTCTTCTGATTCACCCCTCCACTTT | CASSRDSSDSPLHF | TRBJ1-6 | NA | NA | TRBV7-7
TGTGCCAGCAGTCCCGATCCAGGGTCCACCGGGGAGCTGTTTTTT | CASSPDPGSTGELFF | TRBJ2-2 | few | NA | TRBV12-3/TRBV12-4
TGTGCCAGCAGGTGGGCCAGGGGCAGAGAGACCCAGTACTTC | CASRWARGRETQYF | TRBJ2-5 | NA | NA | TRBV28
TGTGCCAGCAGCCCACAGGGGGACCCCTATGGCTACACCTTC | CASSPQGDPYGYTF | TRBJ1-2 | many | TRBD1 | TRBV5-5
TGCAGTGCTAGAGACGCAGGACAGATTTTCTATGGCTACACCTTC | CSARDAGQIFYGYTF | TRBJ1-2 | NA | NA | TRBV20-1
TGTGCCAGCAGATTAGTGGGACAGGGGTTTGGGCCGGGTGATGAGCAGTTCTTC | CASRLVGQGFGPGDEQFF | TRBJ2-1 | many | TRBD1 | TRBV7-9
TGTGCCAGCAGTCCCCGTGGACAGGCCCGAGAGACCCAGTACTTC | CASSPRGQARETQYF | TRBJ2-5 | NA | TRBD1 | TRBV6-6
TGTGCCAGCAGCTTATTTGCCGGAAACCTGGGGAACACTGAAGCTTTCTTT | CASSLFAGNLGNTEAFF | TRBJ1-1 | few | NA | TRBV7-6
TGTGCCAGCAGTTCCGACAGGGGCTCTGAAGCTTTCTTT | CASSSDRGSEAFF | TRBJ1-1 | few | TRBD1 | TRBV6-5
TGTGCCAGCAGCCCCCAAGGGGGCCAGCTCGACTATGGCTACACCTTC | CASSPQGGQLDYGYTF | TRBJ1-2 | few | TRBD1 | TRBV7-2
TGTGCTAGTGCCTTGGGGGGTCCCACAGATACGCAGTATTTT | CASALGGPTDTQYF | TRBJ2-3 | NA | NA | TRBV12-5
TGTGCCAGCAGCCCGGACGAGGGATGGAGGGACACTGAAGCTTTCTTT | CASSPDEGWRDTEAFF | TRBJ1-1 | NA | NA | TRBV5-4
TGCAGTGCTAGAGAGGGTCGTGTAGCGGGGGATTTTTACGAGCAGTACTTC | CSAREGRVAGDFYEQYF | TRBJ2-7 | NA | TRBD2 | TRBV20-1
TGTGCCAGCAGTTACGGGACTTCCGTGACGACGACACGGACCCAGTACTTC | CASSYGTSVTTTRTQYF | TRBJ2-5 | many | NA | TRBV6-5
TGTGCCAGCAGATTCCGGGGCCACAATGAGCAGTTCTTC | CASRFRGHNEQFF | TRBJ2-1 | few | NA | TRBV6-1
TGTGCCAGCAGCTTAGGACAGGCCCTAAGTATGAACACTGAAGCTTTCTTT | CASSLGQALSMNTEAFF | TRBJ1-1 | few | TRBD1 | TRBV5-5
TGTGCCAGCGGGGAGAGTCCCAGACCCGGGGAGCTGTTTTTT | CASGESPRPGELFF | TRBJ2-2 | few | NA | TRBV7-2
TGTGCCAGCAGTGAAGAGTCGGGGGAAGGCTGGCGGTACAATGAGCAGTTCTTC | CASSEESGEGWRYNEQFF | TRBJ2-1 | few | NA | TRBV2
TGTGCCAGCAGCCAACGGACAGGGGAAAGTCAGCCCCAGCATTTT | CASSQRTGESQPQHF | TRBJ1-5 | few | TRBD1 | TRBV7-8
TGCAGCGTTGAGGGCGGGGGTACTAGCGGGGGGGCCTACAATGAGCAGTTCTTC | CSVEGGGTSGGAYNEQFF | TRBJ2-1 | once | TRBD2 | TRBV29-1
TGTGCCAGCAGCTTAGATAAGGGATCAGAAGCTTTCTTT | CASSLDKGSEAFF | TRBJ1-1 | few | NA | TRBV7-9
TGTGCCAGCAGTATAGGAGAAAGTCAGCCCCAGCATTTT | CASSIGESQPQHF | TRBJ1-5 | NA | NA | TRBV7-9
TGTGCCAGCAGCGGCCCTAGCGGGGGATTTTACAATGAGCAGTTCTTC | CASSGPSGGFYNEQFF | TRBJ2-1 | NA | TRBD2 | TRBV7-6
TGTGCCACCATTAACTCCGGACAGGGGGATAATGAGCAGTTCTTC | CATINSGQGDNEQFF | TRBJ2-1 | NA | TRBD1 | TRBV10-3
TGTGCCAGCAGCTGGCAGGGATTCGACAATGAGCAGTTCTTC | CASSWQGFDNEQFF | TRBJ2-1 | few | NA | TRBV7-6
TGTACCAGCAGTGGAATAGTAGCGGGGGCTTACACCGGGGAGCTGTTTTTT | CTSSGIVAGAYTGELFF | TRBJ2-2 | NA | TRBD2 | TRBV2
TGTGCCAGCAGTCAAGGGACTAGCGGGGGGGGGACAGATACGCAGTATTTT | CASSQGTSGGGTDTQYF | TRBJ2-3 | NA | TRBD2 | TRBV27
TGTGTCAGCAGCTTAAATAGCGTCAATGAGCAGTTCTTC | CVSSLNSVNEQFF | TRBJ2-1 | NA | NA | TRBV7-9
TGTGCCAGCAGCTCTACCAGTTCGGACAGGGGGCCCGGGGAGCTGTTTTTT | CASSSTSSDRGPGELFF | TRBJ2-2 | NA | TRBD1 | TRBV7-9
TGTGCCAGCAGCCCTCCGGCCGAACTCTATGGCTACACCTTC | CASSPPAELYGYTF | TRBJ1-2 | many | NA | TRBV12-3/TRBV12-4
TGTGCCAGCAGCCTGGACAGGGGAAGGGAGACCCAGTACTTC | CASSLDRGRETQYF | TRBJ2-5 | many | TRBD1 | TRBV7-8
TGTGCCAGCGAGTGGCAGTCCCTCAATCAGCCCCAGCATTTT | CASEWQSLNQPQHF | TRBJ1-5 | NA | NA | TRBV6-1
TGTGCCAGCAGTATGAACAGGGGGCAAGGCTACACCTTC | CASSMNRGQGYTF | TRBJ1-2 | few | TRBD1 | TRBV6-6
TGTGCCAGCAGCTTATCCTTTTCATGGGCCGTCCTGACTTTC | CASSLSFSWAVLTF | TRBJ2-6 | few | NA | TRBV7-6
TGTGCCAGCAGTTCGAGTTCTCGCCGTTGGGAGCAGTACTTC | CASSSSSRRWEQYF | TRBJ2-7 | NA | NA | TRBV27
TGTGCCAGCAGCCAAAATACTTTAGCGGGGCCCCCCTACGAGCAGTACTTC | CASSQNTLAGPPYEQYF | TRBJ2-7 | NA | TRBD2 | TRBV3-1
TGTGCCAGCAGCTTAGGGCCGGGCGCGGGGGGATATGGCAATCAGCCCCAGCATTTT | CASSLGPGAGGYGNQPQHF | TRBJ1-5 | few | NA | TRBV7-9
TGTGCCAGCAGCTTTATAAGCGAAGAGCAGTTCTTC | CASSFISEEQFF | TRBJ2-1 | NA | NA | TRBV7-2
TGTGCCAGCAGCGTAGCGGGTTCAACCACAACGGAGGAGACCCAGTACTTC | CASSVAGSTTTEETQYF | TRBJ2-5 | once | NA | TRBV9
TGTGCTAGTGGGAAGGGGCTCTCCTACAATGAGCAGTTCTTC | CASGKGLSYNEQFF | TRBJ2-1 | few | NA | TRBV12-5